This TCR beta chain emerged from a study of T-cell memory formation after mild COVID-19. Background on the study: In these data, TCR clusters were largely donor specific. Study-wide points: Contracting CD4+ clones were located mainly in CM and EM, and CD8+ clones in EMRA.

TCRdb reprocessed the 5' RACE reads via MiXCR and lists one record per CDR3 protein. Here the sample spans 400,000 or so distinct CDR3 sequences, 15% to 25% being singletons. Comment on this clonotype: The target antigen is unknown.

CDR1 and CDR2 (germline): GTSNPN, SVGIG (reference sequence). The CDR3 is 14 residues long. V lost 0 bases and J 4 bases, leaving 11 bases between the germline ends. The V and J genes are TRBV30 and TRBJ2-3; possible D gene TRBD1, 6 bases. This receptor was taken from an adult woman who had mild COVID-19 (a few samples of this study predate the infection). Cell type and time point are not known. The sequencing sample was made of PBMCs or a T cell subset sorted from them (not recorded which). Here the CDR3 reads CAWSVARGPDTQYF. CDR3 in DNA: TGTGCCTGGAGTGTAGCCAGGGGTCCAGATACGCAGTATTTT.